Detailed here is one T cell receptor (beta chain). Its antigen is not identified. This sample was taken from a study of T cell responses to AZD1222 COVID-19 vaccine. Whole-study context: Second doses at about 4 or about 12 weeks were pooled.

General study points: Mostly white British, mostly female donors; authors suggested clonal diversity may be underestimated. Vaccine-associated CD4 TCRs spanned spike, dominant at 160-218 and 743-854. Spike-specific TCR breadth and depth were elevated following two AZD1222 doses.

The table came from immunoSEQ multiplex PCR; TCRdb's copy has only in-frame clones and leaves some out. The sample holds some 200,000 clones, around 92% seen once. The CDR3 has 15 amino acids. J was trimmed by 1 base and V by 4 bases; bases with no gene match: 4. Germline V gene sequence: CDR1 SEHNR, CDR2 FQNEAQ (reference sequence). The chain links TRBV7-9 to TRBJ2-1; TRBD1 matches at 7 bases. This sequence was found in an adult in good health. Sequenced here: peripheral blood, sampled on day 0 of AZD1222 vaccination. The CDR3 is CASSSTGISYNEQFF. DNA of the CDR3: TGTGCCAGCAGCTCGACAGGGATTTCCTACAATGAGCAGTTCTTC.